This TCR beta chain was recovered during a study of graft-versus-host responses after intestinal transplantation. At the level of the study: Those transplanted obtained multivisceral, liver-intestinal, or isolated intestinal grafts.

As for this clone: Its antigen is unknown.

The assay was immunoSEQ multiplex PCR, and TCRdb's table has in-frame clones only and misses some. The sample gives about 97,000 clones, 90% to 95% of which show up once; roughly 0.2% is in the top ten. Trimming cost V 5 bases and J 1 base, with 11 bases left between them. Germline V CDR1 and CDR2: SGHTA, FQGNSA. The length of the CDR3 is 14 residues. The source is a human donor who was the organ donor for an intestinal transplant. The rearrangement links TRBV7-2 to TRBJ1-1; maybe TRBD1 (5 bases). The specimen comprised unstimulated CD4+ T cells sorted from spleen or lymph node cells, sampled before transplant. The CDR3 region has the DNA TGTGCCAGCAGCCCCCGGGGGGGGAACACTGAAGCTTTCTTT. Amino acids: CASSPRGGNTEAFF.